Listed below are T cell receptor beta chains from one sample, sequenced in a study of shared clonotypes between healthy human individuals. The table came from immunoSEQ multiplex PCR; TCRdb's copy has only in-frame clones and leaves some out. The data hold approximately 720,000 clones, with approximately 79% observed a single time. The sequencing sample was made of memory CD4+ T cells sorted from blood. The origin of the receptors is a young woman in good health. The CDR3 runs from the conserved cysteine through the conserved F or W. The D gene is left open where the match is weak. The size of a clone is reported for some rows only, either as once, few or many, or as a class for expanded clones.

TRBV19	TRBJ1-2	-	-	CASRQAIYGYGYTF	TGTGCCAGTAGACAGGCAATTTACGGCTATGGCTACACCTTC
TRBV6-1	TRBJ2-7	-	TRBD2	CASSPGTSGKQQYF	TGTGCCAGCAGTCCTGGGACTAGCGGGAAGCAGCAGTACTTC
TRBV4-1	TRBJ2-2	once	TRBD1	CASRRQGAEAGELFF	TGCGCCAGCCGACGACAGGGCGCGGAGGCCGGGGAGCTGTTTTTT
TRBV30	TRBJ2-1	-	-	CACAYLPNEQFF	TGTGCCTGTGCCTACCTGCCCAATGAGCAGTTCTTC
TRBV5-1	TRBJ2-1	-	TRBD2	CASSLLAGNHNEQFF	TGCGCCAGCAGCTTACTAGCGGGAAACCACAATGAGCAGTTCTTC
TRBV6-5	TRBJ2-7	few	TRBD2	CASSYTSDPYEQYF	TGTGCCAGCAGTTACACTAGCGACCCCTACGAGCAGTACTTC
TRBV6-1	TRBJ1-2	once	TRBD1	CASSVTGGDYGYTF	TGTGCCAGCAGTGTAACAGGGGGCGACTATGGCTACACCTTC
TRBV6-1	TRBJ1-2	-	-	CASSGGKGGYGYTF	TGTGCCAGCAGTGGGGGAAAAGGGGGGTATGGCTACACCTTC
TRBV20-1	TRBJ2-5	-	-	CSATGTPQYF	TGCAGTGCTACGGGGACCCCCCAGTACTTC
TRBV11-2	TRBJ2-1	-	-	CASSLFTNGGAYNEQFF	TGTGCCAGCAGCTTATTCACAAATGGAGGCGCATACAATGAGCAGTTCTTC
TRBV7-9	TRBJ1-4	-	-	CASSQGIGYEKLFF	TGTGCCAGCAGCCAGGGGATAGGTTATGAAAAACTGTTTTTT